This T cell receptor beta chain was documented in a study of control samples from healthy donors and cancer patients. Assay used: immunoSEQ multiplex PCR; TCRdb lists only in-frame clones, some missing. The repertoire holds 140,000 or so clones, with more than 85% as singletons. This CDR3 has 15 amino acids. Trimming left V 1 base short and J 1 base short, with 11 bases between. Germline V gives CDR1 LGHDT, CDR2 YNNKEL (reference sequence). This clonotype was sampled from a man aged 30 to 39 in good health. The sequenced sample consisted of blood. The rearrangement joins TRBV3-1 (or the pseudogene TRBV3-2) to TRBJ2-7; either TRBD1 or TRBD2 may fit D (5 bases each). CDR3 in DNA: TGTGCCAGCAGCCAAGTTTGGGACGGGTCCTACGAGCAGTACTTC. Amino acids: CASSQVWDGSYEQYF.